The entry that follows covers one T cell receptor beta chain sequence. Deletions cut 1 base from V and 0 bases from J, with 15 bases between. From germline, CDR1 is LNHDA and CDR2 SQIVND (reference sequence). CDR3 length: 17 residues. These data originate in a study of blood T cell repertoires in COVID-19. About the research overall: Acute and convalescent COVID-19 samples came from the United States, Italy and Spain. The analysed material was cDNA or gDNA that came from T cells, B-cell-depleted T cells, or PBMCs.

Original methodology: Estimation of nucleated cell counts was performed using reference gene primer amplification. Sequencing was performed with immunoSEQ multiplex PCR; in TCRdb, only in-frame clones are kept and a portion is missing. V, J and clone size derive from that table, while D and trimming were established from the DNA sequence. The table includes about 190,000 clones, about 83% detected once. Sequencing was carried out using peripheral blood. V gene TRBV19 combines with J gene TRBJ1-1; D might be TRBD1 (6 bases). This TCR was recovered from a woman aged 18-29 years who had recovered from COVID-19. The CDR3 loop reads CASSIAGGLMVNTEAFF. In nucleotides, the CDR3 is TGTGCCAGTAGTATAGCGGGGGGCCTAATGGTGAACACTGAAGCTTTCTTT.